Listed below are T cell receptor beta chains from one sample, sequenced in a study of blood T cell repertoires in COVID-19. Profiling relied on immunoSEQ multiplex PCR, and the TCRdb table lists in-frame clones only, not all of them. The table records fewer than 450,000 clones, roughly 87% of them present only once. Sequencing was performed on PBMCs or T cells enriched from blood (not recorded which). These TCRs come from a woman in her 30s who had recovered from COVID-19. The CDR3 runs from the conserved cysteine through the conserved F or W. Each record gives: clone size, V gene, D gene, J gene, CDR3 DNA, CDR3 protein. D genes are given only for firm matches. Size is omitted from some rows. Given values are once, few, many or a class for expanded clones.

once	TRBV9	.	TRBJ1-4	TGTGCCAGCAGCGTGGGAGCGAATAATGAAAAACTGTTTTTT	CASSVGANNEKLFF
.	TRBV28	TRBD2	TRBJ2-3	TGTGCCAGCACCCGGGGGGGCGGGGGGACCACAGATACGCAGTATTTT	CASTRGGGGTTDTQYF
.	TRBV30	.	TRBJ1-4	TGTGCCTGGAGTGTACGGAGTAATGAAAAACTGTTTTTT	CAWSVRSNEKLFF
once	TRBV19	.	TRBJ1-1	TGTGCCAGTAGTATTGAGGTGGGAGGGGCTTTCTTT	CASSIEVGGAFF
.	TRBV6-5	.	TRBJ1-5	TGTGCCAGCAGCCCGGGCGGGGCGGTGCAGCCCCAGCATTTT	CASSPGGAVQPQHF
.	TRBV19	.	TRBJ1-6	TGTGCCAGTGCCCGGGAGGGGGGTTCACCCCTCCACTTT	CASAREGGSPLHF
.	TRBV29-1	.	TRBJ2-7	TGCAGCGTTGAAGAGGGGCGGGAGCAGTACTTC	CSVEEGREQYF
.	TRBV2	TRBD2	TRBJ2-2	TGTGCCAGCAGTACGGGGGGGCCGACTAACACCGGGGAGCTGTTTTTT	CASSTGGPTNTGELFF
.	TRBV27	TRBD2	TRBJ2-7	TGTGCCAGCAGTTTATTGGCCTCTCCCGGGACTAGCGGGGGTATAAACTACGAGCAGTACTTC	CASSLLASPGTSGGINYEQYF
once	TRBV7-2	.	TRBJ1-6	TGTGCCAGCAGCTTCTCTTGGCAGGGCCGTAATTCACCCCTCCACTTT	CASSFSWQGRNSPLHF
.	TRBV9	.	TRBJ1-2	TGTGCCAGCAGCGTTAGCGCAGGCCAAACTTCCTATGGCTACACCTTC	CASSVSAGQTSYGYTF
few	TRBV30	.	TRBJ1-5	TGTGCCTGGAGTGTTAGGGAGGCAAATCAGCCCCAGCATTTT	CAWSVREANQPQHF
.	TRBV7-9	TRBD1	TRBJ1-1	TGTGCCAGCAGCTTAGGGCAGGGGGCGGCCACTGAAGCTTTCTTT	CASSLGQGAATEAFF
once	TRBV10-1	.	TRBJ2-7	TGCGCCAGCAGTGACGGCGGGGCCTACGAGCAGTACTTC	CASSDGGAYEQYF
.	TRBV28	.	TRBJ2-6	TGTGCCACCGATGGAGACGGATCTGGGGCCAACGTCCTGACTTTC	CATDGDGSGANVLTF
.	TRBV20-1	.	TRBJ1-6	TGCAGTGCTAGTTACGGGGACAACTATAATTCACCCCTCCACTTT	CSASYGDNYNSPLHF
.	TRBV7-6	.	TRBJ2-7	TGTGCCAGCAGCTCACAGGACGCCTCTCTCTACGAGCAGTACTTC	CASSSQDASLYEQYF
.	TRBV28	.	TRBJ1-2	TGTGCCAGCAGTTTGGGCACGGACTATGGCTACACCTTC	CASSLGTDYGYTF
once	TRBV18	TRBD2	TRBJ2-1	TGTGCCAGCTCACAGACTAGCGGGGTGAACAAATACAATGAGCAGTTCTTC	CASSQTSGVNKYNEQFF
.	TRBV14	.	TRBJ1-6	TGTGCCAGCAGCCAAGAGCTGGGGCGTTCACCCCTCCACTTT	CASSQELGRSPLHF
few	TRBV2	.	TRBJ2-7	TGTGCCAGCAGCGCCCAGGGTTGGGGATACGAGCAGTACTTC	CASSAQGWGYEQYF
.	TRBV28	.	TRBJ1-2	TGTGCCAGCAGTTCAGGAGGGGCGGGCTATGGCTACACCTTC	CASSSGGAGYGYTF
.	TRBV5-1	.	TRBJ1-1	TGCGCCAGCAGTCCCTTCGGGGGGAACACTGAAGCTTTCTTT	CASSPFGGNTEAFF
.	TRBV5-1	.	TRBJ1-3	TGCGCCAGCAGCTTGGGACAGACCTCTGGAAACACCATATATTTT	CASSLGQTSGNTIYF
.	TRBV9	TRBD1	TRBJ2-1	TGTGCCAGCAGCGTAGGTAGTACGGGGACAGGGGAGAGGTTCTTC	CASSVGSTGTGERFF
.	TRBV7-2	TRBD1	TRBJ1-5	TGTGCCAGCAGCTTAGCTGGGACAGGGGACAATCAGCCCCAGCATTTT	CASSLAGTGDNQPQHF
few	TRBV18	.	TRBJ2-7	TGTGCCAGCTCACCGTCACAGGGCCCCTACGAGCAGTACTTC	CASSPSQGPYEQYF
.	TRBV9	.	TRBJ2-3	TGTGCCAGCAGCGGACTGCCCGGCACAGATACGCAGTATTTT	CASSGLPGTDTQYF
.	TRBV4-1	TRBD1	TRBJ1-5	TGCGCCAGCAGCCCCGGGACAGGCCTATTAATGAATCAGCCCCAGCATTTT	CASSPGTGLLMNQPQHF
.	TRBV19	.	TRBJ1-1	TGTGCCAGTACGGACAGAAAGAACACTGAAGCTTTCTTT	CASTDRKNTEAFF
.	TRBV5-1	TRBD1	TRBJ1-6	TGCGCCAGCAGCCAAGGACAGGGACGCTCACCCCTCCACTTT	CASSQGQGRSPLHF
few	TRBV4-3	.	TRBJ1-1	TGCGCCAGCAGCCGTAAAGGGGGTCTGACTGAAGCTTTCTTT	CASSRKGGLTEAFF
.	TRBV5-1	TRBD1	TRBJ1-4	TGCGCCAGCAGCCCGGGACAGGCCACACGTCCGCGGGCTAATGAAAAACTGTTTTTT	CASSPGQATRPRANEKLFF
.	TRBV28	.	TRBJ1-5	TGTGCCAGCAGTACGCCGGGACAAGACAATCAGCCCCAGCATTTT	CASSTPGQDNQPQHF
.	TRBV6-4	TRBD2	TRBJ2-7	TGTGCCAGCAGTGACTCGCCTAGCGGGGGCCCTCCCTACGAGCAGTACTTC	CASSDSPSGGPPYEQYF
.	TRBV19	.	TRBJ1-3	TGTGCCAGTACTCCCGCCCCGCCGGGGACTGGAAACACCATATATTTT	CASTPAPPGTGNTIYF
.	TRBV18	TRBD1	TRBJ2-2	TGTGCCAGCTCACCTTACTGGACAGGGAACACCGGGGAGCTGTTTTTT	CASSPYWTGNTGELFF
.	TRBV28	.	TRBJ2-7	TGTGCCAGCAGTCCACGCCAGGGGCGCCCCCCAAGGGAGCAGTACTTC	CASSPRQGRPPREQYF
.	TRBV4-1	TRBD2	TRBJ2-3	TGCGCCAGCAGCCAAGAGAACCGGGGACTAGCATCAGATACGCAGTATTTT	CASSQENRGLASDTQYF
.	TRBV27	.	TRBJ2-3	TGTGCCAGCGGCGCCCTTGGGGCGCGGGATACGCAGTATTTT	CASGALGARDTQYF
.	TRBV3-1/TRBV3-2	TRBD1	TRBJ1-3	TGTGCCAGCAGCCAAAGGACAGGGAGCTCTGGAAACACCATATATTTT	CASSQRTGSSGNTIYF
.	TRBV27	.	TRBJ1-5	TGTGCCAGCAGTTTAGCCGAGGACAGATATAGCAATCAGCCCCAGCATTTT	CASSLAEDRYSNQPQHF
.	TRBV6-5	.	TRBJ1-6	TGTGCCAGCAGTTACGCCCAGGCCGGTTCACCCCTCCACTTT	CASSYAQAGSPLHF
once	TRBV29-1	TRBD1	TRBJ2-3	TGCAGCGCCGTGGACAGGGCGAGCACAGATACGCAGTATTTT	CSAVDRASTDTQYF
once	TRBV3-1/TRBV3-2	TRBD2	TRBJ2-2	TGTGCCAGCAGCCAGTCACTAGCGGGGGGGCCTAGGGAGCTGTTTTTT	CASSQSLAGGPRELFF